The 17 T cell receptor beta chains listed next were all sequenced from one sample in a study of vaccination and CD4 T cells after COVID-19. The treatment here: roughly 10-day PBMC culture with coronavirus spike peptide pools or control peptides (ViraFEST assay). Sequencing of the DNA from cultured CD4+ T cells was carried out with the Oncomine TCR Beta short-read assay. From the PCR reads, TCRdb called clonotypes with MiXCR, one entry per CDR3 protein. In the table there are about 27,000 distinct CDR3 sequences, roughly 57% of which are singletons. Antigens for these TCRs are unknown. Sequences were derived from CD4+ T cells from blood, cultured in vitro, sampled after SARS-CoV-2 vaccination. These receptors were obtained from a human donor who received a COVID-19 vaccine.

This clonotype showed up just a few times. The chain recombines TRBV20-1 with TRBJ1-6; the match to TRBD1 covers 7 bases. Germline V CDR1 and CDR2: DFQATT, SNEGSKA (reference sequence). V lost 4 bases and J lost 9; bases outside the gene matches: 9. This CDR3 has 14 amino acids. The CDR3 nucleotides are TGCAGTGCTACCGGGACAGAGGGTTTTTCACCCCTCCACTTT. Encoded protein: CSATGTEGFSPLHF.

The rearrangement uses TRBV30 and TRBJ2-3; D is ambiguous. Trimming took 1 base from V and 1 from J, leaving 6 bases between them. This CDR3 contains 13 residues. CDR1 is GTSNPN and CDR2 is SVGIG in the germline V gene (reference sequence). This CDR3 is CAWSASRTDTQYF. Here the CDR3 DNA reads TGTGCCTGGAGTGCCTCTCGCACAGATACGCAGTATTTT. Using reference TRBV30 and TRBJ2-3 for the parts outside the CDR3, the full variable domain is SQTIHQWPATLVQPVGSPLSLECTVEGTSNPNLYWYRQAAGRGLQLLFYSVGIGQISSEVPQNLSASRPQDRQFILSSKKLLLSDSGFYLCAWSASRTDTQYFGPGTRLTVL.

This chain connects TRBV12-3 or TRBV12-4 to TRBJ1-2, with D tentatively TRBD1 (6 bases). There are 12 residues in the CDR3. Trimming took off 2 bases at V and 8 bases at J, with 9 bases between the two ends. This CDR3 reads CASSLSRGGYTF. CDR3 nucleotide sequence: TGTGCCAGCAGTTTATCCAGGGGCGGCTACACCTTC.

V is TRBV7-6 and J is TRBJ1-3, with D perhaps matching TRBD1 (5 bases). The CDR3 length is 16 residues. Germline V gene sequence: CDR1 SGHVS, CDR2 FNYEAQ. Between the trimmed V and J ends, which lost 1 base and 2 bases, there was a span of 12 bases. The CDR3 reads CASSLGLAGTGNTIYF. The CDR3, as DNA: TGTGCCAGCAGCTTAGGGTTGGCAGGGACTGGAAACACCATATATTTT.

In its sample, this clonotype was seen once. J is TRBJ2-5 and V is TRBV6-1; either TRBD1 or TRBD2 may supply D (5 bases each). This CDR3 is 18 amino acids long. Germline V gene lookup returns CDR1 MNHNS and CDR2 SASEGT. V was trimmed by 6 bases and J by 5 bases, leaving 28 bases between them. CDR3 amino acids: CASSRQFESGAPLETQYF. The DNA for the CDR3 is TGTGCCAGCAGCCGACAATTCGAATCCGGGGCGCCTTTGGAGACCCAGTACTTC.

V usage is TRBV5-1 and J usage is TRBJ2-7; the D gene is possibly TRBD2 (6 bases). V was trimmed by 3 bases and J by 3 bases, leaving 16 bases between them. Germline CDR1 reads SGHRS; CDR2 reads YFSETQ. There are 15 residues in the CDR3. Here the CDR3 DNA reads TGCGCCAGCAGCTCGGGAGCCACAGAGTACTACGAGCAGTACTTC. The encoded protein is CASSSGATEYYEQYF.

This clonotype was picked up a small number of times. This sequence joins TRBV30 and TRBJ2-5, with D perhaps matching TRBD1 (7 bases). The V end lost 4 bases, the J end lost 5 bases, and 20 bases lay between the germline ends. Germline CDR1 reads GTSNPN; CDR2 reads SVGIG (reference sequence). CDR3 length: 15 amino acids. CDR3 in DNA: TGTGCCTGGACCCAGGACAGGCCCGGAGGGGAGACCCAGTACTTC. Translation gives CAWTQDRPGGETQYF.

CDR3 sequence reads: CSENGQAGGTEAFF. In DNA, the CDR3 is TGCAGTGAGAACGGACAGGCCGGAGGCACTGAAGCTTTCTTT. The chain recombines TRBV29-1 with TRBJ1-1; 7 bases fit TRBD1. The CDR3 spans 14 residues. CDR1 is SQVTM, CDR2 ANQGSEA, per germline.

The chain uses TRBV6-5 and TRBJ1-3; D unresolved. From germline, CDR1 is MNHEY and CDR2 SVGAGI. The CDR3 has 13 residues. V shed 4 bases and J shed 0 bases, with 4 bases lying between them. The CDR3 DNA reads as TGTGCCAGCAGTTCGAACTCTGGAAACACCATATATTTT. This encodes CASSSNSGNTIYF.

The V and J genes are TRBV11-3 and TRBJ2-7, with 8 positions matching TRBD1. Trimming took 8 bases from V and 0 from J; bases not matched to a gene: 6. Per germline, CDR1 SGHNT and CDR2 YENEEA. This CDR3 comprises 14 residues. CDR3 region: CASGTGTFSYEQYF. The CDR3 region has the DNA TGTGCCAGCGGGACAGGCACCTTCTCCTACGAGCAGTACTTC. The full variable domain, in which reference TRBV11-3 and TRBJ2-7 provide the parts outside the CDR3, is EAGVVQSPRYKIIEKKQPVAFWCNPISGHNTLYWYLQNLGQGPELLIRYENEEAVDDSQLPKDRFSAERLKGVDSTLKIQPAELGDSAVYLCASGTGTFSYEQYFGPGTRLTVT.

This clonotype was seen only a few times. The rearrangement uses TRBV23-1 and TRBJ1-6; 11 bases are a match to TRBD1. TRBV23-1 is annotated as an ORF whose role is uncertain. The CDR3 sequence is 15 residues long. V lost 8 bases to trimming and J lost 7 bases; unmatched junction nucleotides: 7. The CDR3 bases are TGCGCCAGCGAATGGGACAGGGGGGGGAATTCACCCCTCCACTTT. Encoded protein: CASEWDRGGNSPLHF.

This chain uses TRBV7-2 with TRBJ1-1, with TRBD1 matching 7 bases. V gave up 5 bases and J gave up 3 bases; unmatched junction bases: 6. This CDR3 is 14 amino acids long. Germline V gene lookup returns CDR1 SGHTA and CDR2 FQGNSA. The CDR3 DNA reads TGTGCCAGCAGCACTCAGGGGGGGGACACTGAAGCTTTCTTT. Encoded protein: CASSTQGGDTEAFF.

Only a few counts were recorded for this clonotype. The V call is TRBV2, the J call TRBJ1-5; D gene unclear. The CDR3 is 11 residues long. Germline V gene data show CDR1 as SNHLY and CDR2 as FYNNEI. V lost 6 bases and J lost 6, with 6 bases in between. The CDR3 DNA reads TGTGCCAGCAGAAGGGTTCAGCCCCAGCATTTT. It encodes CASRRVQPQHF.

This clonotype was seen a few times. The V call is TRBV6-1, the J call TRBJ1-2; D unclear. Germline CDR1 MNHNS, CDR2 SASEGT. Deletions cut 1 base from V and 0 bases from J, with 12 bases between. This CDR3 is 16 amino acids long. The CDR3 loop is CASSEVFGKSNYGYTF. DNA for the CDR3: TGTGCCAGCAGTGAAGTTTTCGGCAAATCTAACTATGGCTACACCTTC.

The rearrangement joins TRBV4-2 to TRBJ2-1; D not certain. Germline V gene data show CDR1 as LGHNA and CDR2 as YNFKEQ. The CDR3 contains 12 residues. Trimming removed 1 base at V and 7 bases at J, with 5 bases between. This CDR3 reads CASSQVGNEQFF. The CDR3 DNA follows: TGTGCCAGCAGCCAAGTCGGGAATGAGCAGTTCTTC.

This sequence joins TRBV11-1 and TRBJ2-7, with a possible D match to TRBD1 (5 bases). The V gene's germline CDR1 is SGHAT and CDR2 FQDESV (reference sequence). The V end was cut by 3 bases, the J end by 3 bases, with 9 bases between. This CDR3 has 13 residues. CDR3 bases: TGTGCCAGCAGCTTGTCAGGGTTCTACGAGCAGTACTTC. Its translation: CASSLSGFYEQYF.

The chain links TRBV10-1 to TRBJ1-1; 8 bases are shared with TRBD1. The CDR3 has 16 residues. CDR1 is WNHNN and CDR2 is SYGVQD in the germline V gene (reference sequence). J lost 3 bases, V lost 1 base, and 7 bases had no gene match. Here the CDR3 reads CASSEYRGSGYTEAFF. The CDR3 DNA reads TGCGCCAGCAGTGAGTACAGGGGGAGCGGGTACACTGAAGCTTTCTTT.